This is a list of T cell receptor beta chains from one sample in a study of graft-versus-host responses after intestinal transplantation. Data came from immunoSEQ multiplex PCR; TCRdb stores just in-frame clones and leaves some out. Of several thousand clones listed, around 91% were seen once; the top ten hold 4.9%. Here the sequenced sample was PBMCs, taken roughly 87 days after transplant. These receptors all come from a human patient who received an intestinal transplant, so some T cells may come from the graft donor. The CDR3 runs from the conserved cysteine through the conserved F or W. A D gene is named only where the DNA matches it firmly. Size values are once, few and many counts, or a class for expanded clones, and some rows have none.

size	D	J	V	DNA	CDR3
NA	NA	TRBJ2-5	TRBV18	TGTGCCAGCTCAGAGACCCAGTACTTC	CASSETQYF
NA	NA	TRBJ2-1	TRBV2	TGTGCCAGCACCCCTCCCCGGGGGGCCTCCAATGAGCAGTTCTTC	CASTPPRGASNEQFF
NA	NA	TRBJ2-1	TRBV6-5	TGTGCCAGCAGTTTGTTTCTAGGTTCCGCCTACAATGAGCAGTTCTTC	CASSLFLGSAYNEQFF
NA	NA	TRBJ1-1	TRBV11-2	TGTGCCAGCAGCCCAGCGCAGGGAGGGAACACTGAAGCTTTCTTT	CASSPAQGGNTEAFF
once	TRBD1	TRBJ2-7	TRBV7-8	TGTGCCAGCAGCTACTGGACAGGGGACGAGCAGTACTTC	CASSYWTGDEQYF
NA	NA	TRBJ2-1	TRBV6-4	TGTGCCAGCAGTGGCCTACCCGGCGGCTACAATGAGCAGTTCTTC	CASSGLPGGYNEQFF
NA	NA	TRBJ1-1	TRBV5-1	TGCGCCAGCAGCTTGGCTGACACGAACACTGAAGCTTTCTTT	CASSLADTNTEAFF
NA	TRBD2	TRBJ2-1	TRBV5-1	TGCGCCAGCAGCTTAAGGGAGCGGGAGGGCCACAATGAGCAGTTCTTC	CASSLREREGHNEQFF
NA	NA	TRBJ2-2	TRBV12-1	TGTGCCAGCACAGGGGGACTAGCGGGAGGGCTGGGCCAAACAACAACGAACACCGGGGAGCTGTTTTTT	CASTGGLAGGLGQTTTNTGELFF
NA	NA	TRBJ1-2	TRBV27	TGTGCCAGCAGTTTATCGGATACGGGCAGGGAGGGCTACACCTTC	CASSLSDTGREGYTF
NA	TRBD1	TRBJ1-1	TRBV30	TGTGCCTGGGATGACAGGGGGTTTACTGAAGCTTTCTTT	CAWDDRGFTEAFF
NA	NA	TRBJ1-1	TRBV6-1	TGTGCCAGCAGTGAAGCGCTCGGCTTTACTGAAGCTTTCTTT	CASSEALGFTEAFF
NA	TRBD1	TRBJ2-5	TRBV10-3	TGTGCCATCAGCCGGGACAGGGGTTGGGAGACCCAGTACTTC	CAISRDRGWETQYF
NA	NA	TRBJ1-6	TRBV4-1	TGCGCCAGCAGTCCAACATTTACGGGGAAGGGTTCACCCCTCCACTTT	CASSPTFTGKGSPLHF
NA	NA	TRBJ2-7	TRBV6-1	TGTGCCAGCGGTCTCGGGTCAGGAGGGTTCTACGAGCAGTACTTC	CASGLGSGGFYEQYF
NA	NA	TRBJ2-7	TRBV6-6	TGTGCCAGCAGTTACGGGGACACGGGTTCCTACGAGCAGTACTTC	CASSYGDTGSYEQYF
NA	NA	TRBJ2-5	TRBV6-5	TGTGCCAGCAGTTACATAGGGGGGGAAGAGACCCAGTACTTC	CASSYIGGEETQYF
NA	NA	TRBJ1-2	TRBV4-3	TGCGCCAGCAGTGGAAGGGACTATGGCTACACCTTC	CASSGRDYGYTF
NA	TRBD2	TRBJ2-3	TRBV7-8	TGTGCCAGCAGCCTATGGGACGGGAGGGCTAGCACAGATACGCAGTATTTT	CASSLWDGRASTDTQYF
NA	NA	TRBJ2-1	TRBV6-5	TGTGCCAGCAGTTACGGGCCTTTCGGTAGCAATGAGCAGTTCTTC	CASSYGPFGSNEQFF
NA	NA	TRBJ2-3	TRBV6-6	TGTGCCAGCAGGAACGACCTCACAGATACGCAGTATTTT	CASRNDLTDTQYF
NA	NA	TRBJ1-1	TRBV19	TGTGCCAGTAGTGCCAGGGAGAACACTGAAGCTTTCTTT	CASSARENTEAFF
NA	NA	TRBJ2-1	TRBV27	TGTGCCAGCAGTTTAGTTGTTAGTGCAAAGGAGCAGTTCTTC	CASSLVVSAKEQFF
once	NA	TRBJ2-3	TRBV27	TGTGCCAGCAGTTTCGAGAGGGGCCCCACAGATACGCAGTATTTT	CASSFERGPTDTQYF
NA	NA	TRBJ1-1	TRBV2	TGTGCCAGAGATGGGACTTCAAGTTGGGGTTCCACTGAAGCTTTCTTT	CARDGTSSWGSTEAFF
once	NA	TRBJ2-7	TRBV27	TGTGCCAGCAGATCCTCCGGGATCCCCTACGAGCAGTACTTC	CASRSSGIPYEQYF
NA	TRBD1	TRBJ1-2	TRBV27	TGTGCCAGCAGTAGAGACACCATCAGGGGGGATGGCTACACCTTC	CASSRDTIRGDGYTF
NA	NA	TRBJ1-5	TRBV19	TGTGCCAGTAGTATAGTACAGGCACAGCCCCAGCATTTT	CASSIVQAQPQHF
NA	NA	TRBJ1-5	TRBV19	TGTGCCAGTAGTATAGTCGGGAGTCAGCCCCAGCATTTT	CASSIVGSQPQHF
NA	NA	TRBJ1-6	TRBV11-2	TGTGCCAGCAGCTTATATCTTGGAAGCCAGACTAATTCACCCCTCCACTTT	CASSLYLGSQTNSPLHF
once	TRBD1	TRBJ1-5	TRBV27	TGTGCCAGCAGTGTGGGGGTCGGACAGGGGGGCAATCAGCCCCAGCATTTT	CASSVGVGQGGNQPQHF
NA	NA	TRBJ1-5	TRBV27	TGTGCCAGCAGTTTGTCGAGGAATCAGCCCCAGCATTTT	CASSLSRNQPQHF
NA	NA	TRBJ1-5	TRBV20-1	TGCAGTGCCACAAAGGGACAGCCCCAGCATTTT	CSATKGQPQHF
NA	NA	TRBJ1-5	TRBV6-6	TGTGCCAGCAGCCCCCGTCCGGGAAATAGCAATCAGCCCCAGCATTTT	CASSPRPGNSNQPQHF
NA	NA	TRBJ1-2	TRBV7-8	TGTGCCAGCAGCTCCTTGTCAGGCCGTAACTATGGCTACACCTTC	CASSSLSGRNYGYTF
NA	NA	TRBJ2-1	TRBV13	TGTGCCAGCAGCTTAGAGACGAGTGAGCAGTTCTTC	CASSLETSEQFF
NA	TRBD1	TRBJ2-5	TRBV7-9	TGTGCCAGCAAGTCTTTAGGGACAGGCGAAGAGACCCAGTACTTC	CASKSLGTGEETQYF
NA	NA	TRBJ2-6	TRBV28	TGTGCCAGCAGTTTACTGTTATCTGGGGCCAACGTCCTGACTTTC	CASSLLLSGANVLTF
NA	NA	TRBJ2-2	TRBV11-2	TGTGCCAGCAGCCGGATCCCTGACGGGGCAACCGGGGAGCTGTTTTTT	CASSRIPDGATGELFF
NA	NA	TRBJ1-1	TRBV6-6	TGTGCCAGCAGTTACTCGATGGGAGAAGCTTTCTTT	CASSYSMGEAFF
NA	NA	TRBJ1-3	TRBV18	TGTGCCAGCTCACTACTGGAAGCAGCTCCGAACTCTGGAAACACCATATATTTT	CASSLLEAAPNSGNTIYF
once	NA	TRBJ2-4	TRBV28	TGTGCCAGCAGTTTCTTTGGAGGGAGGGGGGGCATTCAGTACTTC	CASSFFGGRGGIQYF
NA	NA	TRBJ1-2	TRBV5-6	TGTGCCAGCAGCTTGGCAGGGGCTCCTAACTATGGCTACACCTTC	CASSLAGAPNYGYTF
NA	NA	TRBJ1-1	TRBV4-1	TGCGCCGCTTCCTCCCTAGGGTATCTGAACACTGAAGCTTTCTTT	CAASSLGYLNTEAFF
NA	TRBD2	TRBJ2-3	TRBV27	TGTGCCAGCAGTCGACTAGCTCTCACAGATACGCAGTATTTT	CASSRLALTDTQYF
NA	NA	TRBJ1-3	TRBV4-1	TGCGCCAGCAGCCCCAGGGACCTCGATGGAAACACCATATATTTT	CASSPRDLDGNTIYF
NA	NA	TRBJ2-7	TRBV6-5	TGTGCCAGCAGCCCCCAAGGGACTGCGGTTCACGAGCAGTACTTC	CASSPQGTAVHEQYF
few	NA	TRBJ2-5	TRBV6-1	TGTGCCAGCAGTGAAGTTTCGACAGGGAGGGAGACCCAGTACTTC	CASSEVSTGRETQYF
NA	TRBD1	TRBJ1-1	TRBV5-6	TGTGCCAGCAGCTTGGAGATGGACAGGGGCCAGAGAACGTATGAAGCTTTCTTT	CASSLEMDRGQRTYEAFF
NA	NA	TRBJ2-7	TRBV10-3	TGTGCCATCAGTGAATATAATTTCCAGGGCCACGAGCAGTACTTC	CAISEYNFQGHEQYF
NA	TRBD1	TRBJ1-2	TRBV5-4	TGTGCCAGCAGCCTGGGACAGGGAAATGGCTACACCTTC	CASSLGQGNGYTF
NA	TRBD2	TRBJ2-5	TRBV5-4	TGTGCCAGCAGCTTGCGCGGGGGGAGGGGGAGAGAGACCCAGTACTTC	CASSLRGGRGRETQYF
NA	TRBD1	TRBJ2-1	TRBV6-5	TGTGCCAGCAGCGACAGGGGACGGGAGCAGTTCTTC	CASSDRGREQFF
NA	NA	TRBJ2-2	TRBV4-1	TGCGCCAGCAGCCAAGTCACCGGGGAGCTGTTTTTT	CASSQVTGELFF
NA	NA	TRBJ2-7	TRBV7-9	TGTGCCAGCAGCTCCCTTGAGGGGGGCGAGCAGTACTTC	CASSSLEGGEQYF